This passage covers 13 T cell receptor beta chains from one sample sequenced in a study of regulatory T cells in long-lasting Graves disease. Time point here: newly diagnosed GD, antithyroid drugs for less than 3 months. Making the TCR library involved RNA that had been extracted from PBMCs. iRepertoire HTBI primers and Arm-PCR of CDR3 regions built TCR beta libraries. TCRdb ran MiXCR on the multiplex PCR reads and lists one entry per CDR3 protein. The table lists around 250,000 distinct CDR3 sequences, around 18% of them singletons, with 14% in the top ten. These records were also assigned to another study, of T cells in Graves' hyperthyroidism and ophthalmopathy.

The sequenced sample was peripheral blood mononuclear cells (PBMCs), obtained at new diagnosis, from a patient treated with antithyroid drugs. The receptors originated from a woman aged 25 to 39 with Graves disease.

In this sample, this clonotype turned up many times. The chain employs TRBV7-6 and TRBJ2-1; a weak D match, TRBD2 (5 bases). There are 12 residues in the CDR3. V was clipped by 2 bases and J by 8 bases, with 7 bases between them. CDR1 and CDR2 (germline): SGHVS, FNYEAQ. CDR3 bases: TGTGCCAGCAGCTTACTCGGGGATGAGCAGTTCTTC. Encoded protein: CASSLLGDEQFF.

This clonotype has a single count. V is TRBV19 and J is TRBJ1-5, with 7 bases identical to TRBD1. Per the germline V gene, CDR1 is LNHDA and CDR2 is SQIVND (reference sequence). With V trimmed by 4 bases and J by 9 bases, 12 bases remained unmatched. CDR3 length equals 15 residues. The CDR3 DNA is TGTGCCAGTAGTACCTTGACAGGGAGGCGGGGGCCCCAGCATTTT. Its translation is CASSTLTGRRGPQHF.

The CDR3 nucleotides are TGCGCCAGCAGCCCAAGATTTACAGGGGTACGGTCACCCCTCCACTTT. Translating gives CASSPRFTGVRSPLHF. The chain carries TRBV4-1 and TRBJ1-6; TRBD1 matches at 7 bases. Germline CDR1 and CDR2: MGHRA and YSYEKL. The junction had 13 bases not matched to a gene; V was cut back by 4 bases and J by 10 bases. The CDR3 extends over 16 amino acids.

This clonotype was seen only a few times. This chain uses TRBV19 with TRBJ2-7, with D tentatively TRBD1 (5 bases). V was clipped by 0 bases and J by 6 bases, with 15 bases between them. The CDR3 loop spans 15 amino acids. The V gene's germline CDR1 is LNHDA and CDR2 SQIVND (reference sequence). CDR3 amino acids: CASSIDHSQGAEQYF. DNA of the CDR3: TGTGCCAGTAGTATAGATCATAGTCAAGGGGCCGAGCAGTACTTC.

Many counts were recorded for this clonotype. The genes are TRBV18 and TRBJ1-4, with TRBD1 matching 7 bases. Germline values: CDR1 KGHSH, CDR2 LQKENI. The CDR3 covers 15 residues. Trimming cost V 2 bases and J 4 bases; bases outside gene matches: 4. The CDR3 DNA reads as TGTGCCAGCTCACCAGGGACAGCGAGTAATGAAAAACTGTTTTTT. Its translation: CASSPGTASNEKLFF.

In this sample, this clonotype turned up many times. The DNA of the CDR3 is TGTGCCAGCAGCTCGGGACAAGGTATCACTGAAGCTTTCTTT. Translating it yields CASSSGQGITEAFF. The gene calls are TRBV7-6 and TRBJ1-1; D might be TRBD1 (6 bases). CDR1 SGHVS and CDR2 FNYEAQ come from the germline V gene. The CDR3 has 14 amino acids. Trimming stripped 4 bases from V and 4 bases from J, with 13 bases between.

There are many counts of this clonotype. This rearrangement joins TRBV20-1 to TRBJ1-6; no firm D call. This CDR3 has 13 amino acids. Germline V gene sequence: CDR1 DFQATT, CDR2 SNEGSKA (reference sequence). Deletions cut 1 base from V and 10 bases from J, with 11 bases between. CDR3 residues: CSARGYRGSPLHF. DNA for the CDR3: TGCAGTGCTAGAGGTTATAGAGGCTCACCCCTCCACTTT.

This clonotype was counted ten times or more. The chain joins TRBV6-2 or TRBV6-3 to TRBJ1-2, with 9 bases fitting TRBD1. The CDR3 covers 13 residues. The junction had 0 bases not matched to a gene; V was cut back by 0 bases and J by 7 bases. CDR1 is MNHEY and CDR2 is SVGEGT in the germline V gene. This chain's CDR3 is CASSYSQGAGYTF. The CDR3 DNA sequence: TGTGCCAGCAGTTACTCACAGGGGGCTGGCTACACCTTC.

In its sample, this clonotype was seen many times. The genes are TRBV18 and TRBJ2-5, with D perhaps matching TRBD2 (6 bases). Germline V gene data show CDR1 as KGHSH and CDR2 as LQKENI. V lost 3 bases, J lost 10 bases, and 21 bases lay in between. The CDR3 extends over 15 amino acids. This CDR3 reads CASSPREAGSVSQYF. The DNA of the CDR3 is TGTGCCAGCTCACCCAGGGAGGCGGGTTCGGTGAGCCAGTACTTC.

This clonotype was seen ten or more times. This chain joins TRBV4-1 and TRBJ1-1, with 8 nucleotides matching TRBD1. CDR1 is MGHRA and CDR2 is YSYEKL in the germline V gene. J lost 7 bases, V lost 2 bases, and 9 bases had no gene match. There are 15 residues in the CDR3. The CDR3 protein is CASSQPTGGKNEAFF. CDR3 DNA sequence: TGCGCCAGCAGCCAACCCACAGGGGGAAAGAATGAAGCTTTCTTT.

This clonotype came up many times. The V call is TRBV5-1, the J call TRBJ1-4; 7 nucleotides match TRBD1. With 4 bases clipped from V and 5 bases from J, the junction kept 5 bases outside the gene matches. CDR3 size: 14 residues. Per germline, CDR1 SGHRS and CDR2 YFSETQ. This chain's CDR3 is CASSRGQLNEKLFF. For the CDR3, the DNA is TGCGCCAGCAGCCGGGGACAGCTGAATGAAAAACTGTTTTTT.

This clonotype was observed many times. This rearrangement joins TRBV28 to TRBJ2-3, with D hard to call. This CDR3 has 12 residues. The ends were cut back, 6 bases at V and 3 bases at J, with 7 bases in the middle. Looked up from germline, CDR1 is MDHEN and CDR2 is SYDVKM. CDR3 sequence (DNA): TGTGCCAGCAGGGATCGAACAGATACGCAGTATTTT. Protein product: CASRDRTDTQYF.

In regard to this clonotype: A much larger clonotype is one base distant, so this may be a read error. The chain carries TRBV5-1 and TRBJ2-7; D possibly matches TRBD1 or TRBD2 (6 bases each). Trimming removed 4 bases at V and 7 bases at J, with 18 bases between. Germline values: CDR1 SGHRS, CDR2 YFSETQ. This CDR3 region has 14 residues. CDR3 DNA: TGCGCCAGCAGCCTCCCGGGGGCCTTCAATGAGCAGTACTTC. Amino acid sequence: CASSLPGAFNEQYF.